The clone carrying this TCR beta chain occurred once. The data derive from a study of blood T cell repertoires in COVID-19. For the study at large: T cells, B-cell-depleted T cells, or PBMCs supplied cDNA or gDNA.

This CDR3 is 16 amino acids long. CDR1 and CDR2 from the germline V gene are SGHNT and YYREEE (reference sequence). Trimming took 3 bases from V and 5 from J; bases not matched to a gene: 11. Method: immunoSEQ multiplex PCR; TCRdb's copy keeps in-frame clones and lacks some. The sample carries approximately 330,000 clones, approximately 86% recorded once. The sequenced sample was peripheral blood. The clonotype comes from a man between 25 and 39 years old with COVID-19, enrolled during active disease. This chain connects TRBV5-4 to TRBJ2-3; 8 nucleotides agree with TRBD1. This CDR3 reads CASSYIDRGGGDTQYF. For the CDR3, the DNA is TGTGCCAGCAGCTACATCGACAGGGGCGGAGGAGATACGCAGTATTTT. Looking up the rest from reference TRBV5-4 and TRBJ2-3 gives the full variable domain: ETGVTQSPTHLIKTRGQQVTLRCSSQSGHNTVSWYQQALGQGPQFIFQYYREEENGRGNFPPRFSGLQFPNYSSELNVNALELDDSALYLCASSYIDRGGGDTQYFGPGTRLTVL.